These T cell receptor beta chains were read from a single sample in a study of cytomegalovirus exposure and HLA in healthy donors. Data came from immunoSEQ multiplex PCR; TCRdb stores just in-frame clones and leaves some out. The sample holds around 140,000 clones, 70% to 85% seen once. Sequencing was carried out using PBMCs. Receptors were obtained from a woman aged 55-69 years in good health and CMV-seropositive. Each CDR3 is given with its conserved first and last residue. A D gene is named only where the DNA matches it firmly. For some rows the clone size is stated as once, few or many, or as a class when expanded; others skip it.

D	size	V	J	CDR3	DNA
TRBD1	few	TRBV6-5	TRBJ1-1	CASSPDRGNEAFF	TGTGCCAGCAGCCCCGACAGGGGGAATGAAGCTTTCTTT
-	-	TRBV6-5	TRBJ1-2	CASSYSRGSNGYTF	TGTGCCAGCAGTTACTCGCGTGGTTCGAATGGCTACACCTTC
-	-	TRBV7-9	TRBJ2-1	CASSLVGNNEQFF	TGTGCCAGCAGCTTAGTCGGTAACAATGAGCAGTTCTTC
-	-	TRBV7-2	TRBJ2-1	CASSLGQEPDNEQFF	TGTGCCAGCAGCTTAGGACAGGAGCCCGACAATGAGCAGTTCTTC
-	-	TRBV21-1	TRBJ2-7	CASSKVPPGTRRYEQYF	TGTGCCAGCAGCAAAGTCCCGCCCGGGACAAGACGATACGAGCAGTACTTC
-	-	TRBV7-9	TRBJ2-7	CASSFGSISYEQYF	TGTGCCAGCAGCTTCGGGAGTATATCCTACGAGCAGTACTTC
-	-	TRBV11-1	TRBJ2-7	CASSSTGLSYEQYF	TGTGCCAGCAGCTCGACAGGACTCTCCTACGAGCAGTACTTC
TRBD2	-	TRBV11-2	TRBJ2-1	CASRLGAGVLNEQFF	TGTGCCAGCAGACTAGGGGCGGGAGTCCTCAATGAGCAGTTCTTC
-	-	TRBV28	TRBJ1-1	CASRPPGLSTEAFF	TGTGCCAGCAGGCCTCCGGGACTGAGCACTGAAGCTTTCTTT
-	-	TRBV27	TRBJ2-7	CASSLSPSGRYEQYF	TGTGCCAGCAGTTTGTCCCCCTCGGGTCGATACGAGCAGTACTTC
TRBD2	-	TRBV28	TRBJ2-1	CASSVTSAYNEQFF	TGTGCCAGCAGTGTGACTAGCGCCTACAATGAGCAGTTCTTC
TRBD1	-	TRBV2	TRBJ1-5	CASSFNRDRGNQPQHF	TGTGCCAGCAGCTTCAACCGGGACAGGGGGAATCAGCCCCAGCATTTT
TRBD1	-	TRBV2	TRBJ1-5	CASTLSSGGAGNQPQHF	TGTGCCAGCACCCTCAGTTCAGGGGGCGCGGGCAATCAGCCCCAGCATTTT
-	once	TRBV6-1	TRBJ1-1	CASSSMGRSTEAFF	TGTGCCAGCAGCTCTATGGGGAGATCCACTGAAGCTTTCTTT
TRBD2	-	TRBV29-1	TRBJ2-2	CSVLGTSGGLRGGELFF	TGCAGCGTCCTGGGGACTAGCGGGGGACTAAGAGGCGGGGAGCTGTTTTTT
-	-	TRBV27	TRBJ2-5	CASSLSVGAGHYQETQYF	TGTGCCAGCAGTTTAAGTGTAGGGGCAGGGCACTACCAAGAGACCCAGTACTTC
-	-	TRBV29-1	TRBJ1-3	CSSIEGGSGNTIYF	TGCAGCTCAATTGAGGGAGGGTCTGGAAACACCATATATTTT